Sequencing of this T cell receptor beta chain was carried out in a study of T-cell memory formation after mild COVID-19 (dated by TCRdb to about 2021). The study in broad terms: Most TCR sequence clusters were specific to one of the two donors. Longitudinal TCRalpha and TCRbeta repertoire sequencing tracked T-cell clones expanding and contracting after mild COVID-19 in two donors. Two young, previously healthy adult volunteers, one female and one male, were included in the cohort. General study outcomes and caveats: Contracting CD4+ clones turned up mainly in the CM and EM memory subsets, whereas EMRA was where CD8+ clones were enriched. Some responding clones were detected in pre-infection memory, which suggested that pre-existing cross-reactive memory T cells had joined the SARS-CoV-2 response. Only a couple of mild cases were covered by the study, and larger cohorts that include severe cases with pre-infection samples were considered necessary. From day 15 to 85, contracting clones showed balanced CD4/CD8 phenotypes, whereas a second wave of clones that expanded from day 15 to 37 leaned towards CD4+. The second-wave clones that peaked on day 37 were not confirmed to be SARS-CoV-2 specific.

Sequencing was carried out with an Illumina NovaSeq 6000. cDNA libraries for TCRalpha and TCRbeta were prepared by 5'RACE using constant-segment primers, with sample barcodes and unique molecular identifiers added. Trizol reagent was used to extract RNA from every sample. Library amplification was performed in two PCR steps, and a second sample barcode and Illumina TruSeq adapters were introduced in the second step. The libraries were sequenced on an Illumina NovaSeq using 2 x 150 bp paired-end reads. The authors' pipeline ran thus. Demultiplexing of reads and collapsing into UMI-guided consensus sequences were performed with migec v1.2.7. Using mixcr v2.1.11, the UMI consensuses were aligned to TRA and TRB V and J templates and assembled into clonotypes. A clonotype was counted as expanded or contracted only if both edgeR and NoisET called the change significant, with noise models trained on biological replicates. For edgeR calls, the cutoffs were a false discovery rate-adjusted p below 0.01 and a log2 fold-change threshold of 1. As an exploratory analysis of dynamics, PCA with hierarchical clustering was applied to max-normalized trajectories of the 1000 most abundant clonotypes. Separately sequenced CD4+ and CD8+ repertoires were used to assign the CD4 or CD8 phenotype of responding clones. Using fastp trimming at Q25 and MiXCR clonotype assembly, TCRdb reanalyzed the public sequencing data and kept in-frame beta chains. Each record represents a unique CDR3 protein, reported with the most common genes and DNA among its rows. The V and J calls were not made by the authors but by TCRdb's processing. In all, the sample holds 200,000 to 300,000 distinct CDR3 sequences, and approximately 15% of those were seen once. Of the sample, 2% to 2.5% is held by the ten largest clones.

About this clonotype itself: The antigen it binds to is not known. Per-base quality was not reported, and no clone a single base away is much larger than it.

PBMCs were isolated by Ficoll-Paque density gradient centrifugation. Trimming takes 3 bases from V and 6 bases from J, and the germline ends sit 13 bases apart. The CDR3 starts with the cysteine, ends with the phenylalanine, and has 14 residues. The read is trimmed to its CDR3 DNA, 42 bases read in frame from base 1. Here the chain combines TRBV12-3 or TRBV12-4 and TRBJ2-3, with no D gene named confidently. Specimen: PBMCs or a T cell subset sorted from them (not recorded which). The clonotype comes from an adult woman who had mild COVID-19 (a few samples of this study predate the infection). The sample titles of this study are shuffled in the database, so cell type and time point are left out; the donor was told from shared clones. The DNA reads TGTGCCAGCAGTTTGTCACTATCGAGGGATACGCAGTATTTT. The resulting protein is CASSLSLSRDTQYF.